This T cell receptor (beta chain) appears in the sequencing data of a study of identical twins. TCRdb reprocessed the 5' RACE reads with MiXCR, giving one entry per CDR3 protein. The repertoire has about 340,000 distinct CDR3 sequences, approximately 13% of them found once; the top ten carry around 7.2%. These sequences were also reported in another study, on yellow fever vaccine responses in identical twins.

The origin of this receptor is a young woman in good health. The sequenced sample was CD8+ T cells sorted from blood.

The CDR3 here is CASRAWTGVFTDTQYF. In nucleotides, the CDR3 is TGTGCCAGCAGGGCTTGGACAGGCGTGTTCACAGATACGCAGTATTTT. The chain uses TRBV12-3 or TRBV12-4 and TRBJ2-3; 7 bases are a match to TRBD1. J was trimmed by 2 bases and V by 6 bases; bases with no gene match: 11. The CDR3 has 16 residues.